The T cell receptor beta chain described here comes from a study of blood T cells in healthy people across ages. This clonotype was seen a single time. Primers used in a second PCR of about 7 to 12 cycles were a sample-barcoded 5' primer and a J-beta primer mix. TCRdb used MiXCR to reprocess the 5' RACE reads, holding one entry per CDR3 protein. The sample has about 1,400,000 distinct CDR3 sequences, approximately 59% seen once. The J segment lost 7 bases and the V segment lost 2 bases, leaving 12 bases of the junction unmatched. This CDR3 contains 16 residues. Per germline, CDR1 SEHNR and CDR2 FQNEAQ (reference sequence).

The clonotype comes from a man between 18 and 29 years old in good health. Sample: blood. The chain recombines TRBV7-9 with TRBJ1-1; 8 nucleotides agree with TRBD1. CDR3 region: CASSLSGRGLYGEAFF. The DNA for the CDR3 is TGTGCCAGCAGCTTATCGGGCAGGGGGCTTTACGGTGAAGCTTTCTTT.